One and the same sample provided the 10 T cell receptor beta chains below, sequenced in a study of cytomegalovirus exposure and HLA in healthy donors. Primers for the PCR totalled 60 Vbeta and 13 Jbeta. Generated by immunoSEQ multiplex PCR, the TCRdb table keeps only in-frame clones and is missing some. The sample includes about 140,000 clones, more than 65% of them seen just once. Sequenced: PBMCs. The origin of the receptors is a woman in her 30s in good health and CMV-seronegative.

This rearrangement joins TRBV29-1 to TRBJ1-4; 7 bases agree with TRBD1. This CDR3 contains 13 residues. The germline CDR1 and CDR2 sequences are SQVTM and ANQGSEA. V shed 6 bases, J shed 7 bases, and the junction held 8 bases outside the gene matches. The CDR3 DNA reads as TGCAGCGTCGCAGGGGGTGTGGGTGAAAAACTGTTTTTT. Translation: CSVAGGVGEKLFF.

This clone was counted a few times. J is TRBJ1-5 and V is TRBV10-3; the D gene is possibly TRBD1 (5 bases). V lost 3 bases to trimming and J lost 4 bases, with 13 bases between them. Germline assignment: CDR1 ENHRY and CDR2 SYGVKD. This CDR3 spans 15 amino acids. CDR3 residues: CAISETGLANQPQHF. In DNA, the CDR3 is TGTGCCATCAGTGAAACAGGTTTAGCAAATCAGCCCCAGCATTTT.

A few counts support this clone. J is TRBJ1-6 and V is TRBV28; D is ambiguous. The CDR3 loop spans 12 amino acids. Trimming stripped 6 bases from V and 9 bases from J, with 9 bases between. In germline, CDR1 is MDHEN, CDR2 SYDVKM. The CDR3 is CASRVPGSPLHF. CDR3 DNA: TGTGCCAGCAGGGTTCCCGGTTCACCCCTCCACTTT.

The chain links TRBV9 to TRBJ1-2; D is possibly TRBD1 (6 bases). Per germline, CDR1 SGDLS and CDR2 YYNGEE. The CDR3 sequence is 14 residues long. The germline V and J ends were trimmed by 3 bases and 4 bases, with 13 bases remaining between them. The CDR3 sequence: CASSGITGPYGYTF. The CDR3, as DNA: TGTGCCAGCAGCGGAATTACAGGGCCCTATGGCTACACCTTC. The full variable domain, with the rest looked up from reference TRBV9 and TRBJ1-2, is DSGVTQTPKHLITATGQRVTLRCSPRSGDLSVYWYQQSLDQGLQFLIQYYNGEERAKGNILERFSAQQFPDLHSELNLSSLELGDSALYFCASSGITGPYGYTFGSGTRLTVV.

The chain is built from TRBV7-9 and TRBJ2-1, with D maybe TRBD1 (5 bases). V was trimmed by 2 bases and J by 8 bases, leaving 13 bases between them. The CDR3 has 14 amino acids. Germline CDR1 is SEHNR and CDR2 is FQNEAQ (reference sequence). CDR3 protein: CASSLTGLGDEQFF. As DNA, the CDR3 is TGTGCCAGCAGCTTAACAGGTCTGGGCGATGAGCAGTTCTTC.

The J gene is TRBJ2-5, the V gene TRBV6-1; 12 bases fit TRBD2. The V gene end was trimmed by 8 bases and the J gene end by 7 bases; junction bases not matched to a gene: 2. The CDR3 extends over 12 amino acids. The germline V gene has CDR1 MNHNS and CDR2 SASEGT. The CDR3 loop is CASVTSGRTQYF. The CDR3 coding sequence is TGTGCCAGCGTGACTAGCGGGAGGACCCAGTACTTC.

This clone was picked up a small number of times. The rearrangement uses TRBV5-1 and TRBJ2-3; perhaps TRBD2 as D (6 bases). The CDR3 sequence is 16 residues long. Germline V gene data show CDR1 as SGHRS and CDR2 as YFSETQ. Deletions cut 0 bases from V and 3 bases from J, with 14 bases between. As DNA, the CDR3 is TGCGCCAGCAGCTTGGCCCAACTAGCATCGACAGATACGCAGTATTTT. Its protein product is CASSLAQLASTDTQYF.

This clone has just a few counts. The V gene is TRBV4-2, the J gene TRBJ2-7, with 7 bases that match TRBD2. The trim removed 4 bases at V and 7 bases at J, leaving 10 bases unmatched. The CDR3 totals 14 residues. The germline V gene has CDR1 LGHNA and CDR2 YNFKEQ. The chain's CDR3 is CASSLSGAPGEQYF. CDR3 nucleotides: TGTGCCAGCAGCCTAAGCGGGGCCCCGGGAGAGCAGTACTTC.

The J gene is TRBJ1-2, the V gene TRBV5-6, with a tentative D call TRBD1 (6 bases). This CDR3 spans 14 amino acids. V lost 3 bases and J 8 bases, leaving 17 bases between the germline ends. Germline V CDR1 and CDR2: SGHDT, YYEEEE. CDR3 loop: CASSYGRQVEGYTF. CDR3 DNA: TGTGCCAGCAGCTATGGGAGACAGGTTGAGGGCTACACCTTC.

This clone appeared a few times. This sequence joins TRBV7-6 and TRBJ2-1, with 7 bases fitting TRBD2. The germline CDR1 and CDR2 sequences are SGHVS and FNYEAQ. V lost 5 bases and J lost 4; bases outside the gene matches: 17. This CDR3 is 18 amino acids long. CDR3 in amino acids: CASSPRRAGDPLYNEQFF. DNA for the CDR3: TGTGCCAGCAGCCCGCGGCGGGCGGGAGACCCTCTGTACAATGAGCAGTTCTTC.